The 17 T cell receptor beta chains listed next were all sequenced from one sample in a study of blood T cell repertoires in COVID-19. Measured with immunoSEQ multiplex PCR; TCRdb has only the in-frame clones, and not every one. The sample shows about 210,000 clones, about 92% of them seen only once. The specimen was peripheral blood. All receptors derive from a man aged 30-40 years with acute or convalescent COVID-19.

V is TRBV11-2 and J is TRBJ2-7; 7 bases agree with TRBD1. The germline V gene encodes CDR1 SGHAT and CDR2 FQNNGV. J lost 3 bases, V lost 6 bases, and 8 bases had no gene match. The CDR3 has 14 residues. The CDR3 is CASRYDRESYEQYF. In DNA, the CDR3 is TGTGCCAGCAGATACGACAGGGAAAGCTACGAGCAGTACTTC.

This clone was detected many times. This chain connects TRBV5-1 to TRBJ2-3; TRBD2 agrees at 9 bases. Germline-derived CDR1 and CDR2 are SGHRS and YFSETQ. V shed 4 bases, J shed 2 bases, and the junction held 8 bases outside the gene matches. The CDR3 sequence is 16 residues long. The CDR3 DNA reads TGCGCCAGCAGCAGAATAGGACTAGCGTTCACAGATACGCAGTATTTT. It is translated as CASSRIGLAFTDTQYF.

This chain uses TRBV5-5 with TRBJ2-7, with a weak D call TRBD1 (6 bases). The length of the CDR3 is 15 residues. CDR1 and CDR2 (germline): SGHKS, YYEKEE (reference sequence). The V and J ends lost 3 bases and 3 bases respectively, with 16 bases between them. The CDR3 here is CASSSTPTGNYEQYF. In nucleotides, the CDR3 is TGTGCCAGCAGCTCGACCCCGACAGGCAACTACGAGCAGTACTTC.

The chain uses TRBV5-6 and TRBJ1-4, with TRBD1 as a possible D gene (6 bases). Germline CDR1 and CDR2: SGHDT and YYEEEE. The V and J ends lost 0 bases and 4 bases respectively, with 7 bases between them. CDR3 size: 14 residues. DNA for the CDR3: TGTGCCAGCAGCTTGGGACAGGTTAATGAAAAACTGTTTTTT. Its protein product is CASSLGQVNEKLFF.

This rearrangement joins TRBV11-2 to TRBJ1-4; TRBD1 agrees at 7 bases. The ends lost 2 bases at V and 7 bases at J; junction bases unmatched: 4. This CDR3 is 14 amino acids long. CDR1 is SGHAT, CDR2 FQNNGV, per germline. DNA of the CDR3: TGTGCCAGCAGCTTAAGAAGGGGGCCTGAAAAACTGTTTTTT. This codes for CASSLRRGPEKLFF. Full variable domain (rest looked up from reference TRBV11-2 and TRBJ1-4): EAGVAQSPRYKIIEKRQSVAFWCNPISGHATLYWYQQILGQGPKLLIQFQNNGVVDDSQLPKDRFSAERLKGVDSTLKIQPAKLEDSAVYLCASSLRRGPEKLFFGSGTQLSVL.

This clone appeared a single time. This chain connects TRBV6-5 to TRBJ2-7; perhaps TRBD1 as D (5 bases). The CDR3 length is 14 residues. The V gene's germline CDR1 is MNHEY and CDR2 SVGAGI. V was pared by 2 bases and J by 3 bases, with 11 bases between. The DNA for the CDR3 is TGTGCCAGCAGTTACGGAGACAGAGGCTACGAGCAGTACTTC. This codes for CASSYGDRGYEQYF.

DNA for the CDR3: TGCGCCAGCAGCCAAGAAAGGGGGCGGGGAGTTTACAATGAGCAGTTCTTC. Translation gives CASSQERGRGVYNEQFF. The V call is TRBV4-1, the J call TRBJ2-1; maybe TRBD1 (7 bases). With 0 bases removed from V and 4 bases from J, the gap between germline ends came to 16 bases. The germline CDR1 and CDR2 sequences are MGHRA and YSYEKL. The CDR3 covers 17 residues.

This chain connects TRBV27 to TRBJ1-2; tentative D call: TRBD1 (5 bases). Trimming took off 4 bases at V and 2 bases at J, with 11 bases between the two ends. Germline CDR1 is MNHEY and CDR2 is SMNVEV (reference sequence). The CDR3 is 14 residues long. CDR3 sequence reads: CASSSPGRNYGYTF. The CDR3 DNA reads as TGTGCCAGCAGTTCCCCAGGGAGGAACTATGGCTACACCTTC.

This clone has a handful of counts. The genes are TRBV10-1 and TRBJ1-4; TRBD1 aligns across 9 bases. CDR1 is WNHNN and CDR2 is SYGVQD in the germline V gene (reference sequence). The CDR3 contains 19 residues. V shed 3 bases, J shed 1 base, and the junction held 12 bases outside the gene matches. In nucleotides, the CDR3 is TGCGCCAGCAGTGACCAGCCGGGACAGGGCGCTATAACTAATGAAAAACTGTTTTTT. Its translation is CASSDQPGQGAITNEKLFF.

The chain employs TRBV27 and TRBJ2-2, with a tentative D call TRBD2 (6 bases). The CDR3 extends over 14 amino acids. Trimming took off 6 bases at V and 8 bases at J, with 16 bases between the two ends. Germline V gene lookup returns CDR1 MNHEY and CDR2 SMNVEV (reference sequence). CDR3 in amino acids: CASSTSAGWGELFF. CDR3 nucleotides: TGTGCCAGCAGCACGTCGGCGGGATGGGGGGAGCTGTTTTTT.

This clone was seen only a few times. The gene calls are TRBV19 and TRBJ2-1; 15 bases align to TRBD2. CDR3 size: 17 residues. Germline CDR1 reads LNHDA; CDR2 reads SQIVND (reference sequence). The trim removed 5 bases at V and 5 bases at J, leaving 7 bases unmatched. The CDR3 bases are TGTGCCAGTAGTCCCGGGACTAGCGGGAGGTCAAACAATGAGCAGTTCTTC. Encoded protein: CASSPGTSGRSNNEQFF.

The chain employs TRBV6-5 and TRBJ1-2; 10 bases line up with TRBD1. Germline trimming cut 8 bases from V and 4 bases from J; bases unmatched to any gene: 7. CDR1 and CDR2 from the germline V gene are MNHEY and SVGAGI. The CDR3 extends over 14 amino acids. The CDR3 DNA is TGTGCCAGCGGGGACAGGGGTAGTAGCTATGGCTACACCTTC. It specifies CASGDRGSSYGYTF.

V usage is TRBV9 and J usage is TRBJ2-3; TRBD2 agrees at 10 bases. The germline CDR1 and CDR2 sequences are SGDLS and YYNGEE. CDR3 length: 17 residues. J lost 2 bases, V lost 3 bases, and 9 bases had no gene match. Here the CDR3 DNA reads TGTGCCAGCAGCGAGGCCCTAGCGGGAGCTGTCACAGATACGCAGTATTTT. It codes for CASSEALAGAVTDTQYF.

The chain has TRBV28 and TRBJ2-5, with TRBD1 matching 10 bases. The CDR3 has 15 amino acids. Trimming at V came to 5 bases and at J to 5 bases, leaving 8 bases not matched to a gene. Germline CDR1 reads MDHEN; CDR2 reads SYDVKM. Written as DNA, the CDR3 is TGTGCCAGCAGTCCCACCGGGACAGGGGTGGAGACCCAGTACTTC. Its translation is CASSPTGTGVETQYF.

The chain uses TRBV6-6 and TRBJ1-2, with no clear D. The germline V and J ends were trimmed by 3 bases and 3 bases, with 17 bases remaining between them. Germline values: CDR1 MNHNY, CDR2 SVGAGI (reference sequence). This CDR3 contains 16 residues. DNA of the CDR3: TGTGCCAGCAGTTATTATTCTGCCGGAGACTACTATGGCTACACCTTC. It encodes CASSYYSAGDYYGYTF.

V usage is TRBV7-2 and J usage is TRBJ2-2; D possibly corresponds to TRBD2 (6 bases). Trimming shortened V by 4 bases and J by 0 bases, and 9 bases separated the two germline ends. Germline assignment: CDR1 SGHTA and CDR2 FQGNSA. This CDR3 is built from 15 residues. The CDR3 sequence is CASSWGLSNTGELFF. The DNA of the CDR3 is TGTGCCAGCAGCTGGGGACTCTCGAACACCGGGGAGCTGTTTTTT.

In this sample, this clone turned up a few times. The chain employs TRBV13 and TRBJ2-5, with D possibly matching TRBD2 (6 bases). The CDR3 spans 14 residues. Germline loops: CDR1 PRHDT, CDR2 FYEKMQ (reference sequence). Trimming took 0 bases from V and 5 from J, leaving 10 bases between them. The CDR3 nucleotides are TGTGCCAGCAGCTTAGGACTAGCTAGGGAGACCCAGTACTTC. Translation: CASSLGLARETQYF.